These T cell receptor beta chains were read from a single sample in a study of naive and memory T cell subsets. TCRdb ran MiXCR on the UMI-ligation and nested PCR reads and lists one entry per CDR3 protein. The profile covers some 110,000 distinct CDR3 sequences, with 35% to 40% appearing a single time and approximately 0.9% taken by the ten largest. Sequenced material: central memory CD4+ T cells from blood. These receptors all come from a human donor in good health. The CDR3 runs from the conserved cysteine through the conserved F or W. A D gene is named only where the DNA matches it firmly. Some rows mark clone size as missing; the rest say once, few, many or name a class of expanded clone.

abundance	v_gene	j_gene	d_gene	CDR3nt	CDR3aa
-	TRBV12-3/TRBV12-4	TRBJ2-6	-	TGTGCCAGCAGTCAGTACACCTCTGGGGCCAACGTCCTGACTTTC	CASSQYTSGANVLTF
-	TRBV2	TRBJ2-7	TRBD1	TGTGCCAGCAGTGCGCGGACAGGGGGAAAATACGAGCAGTACTTC	CASSARTGGKYEQYF
many	TRBV5-1	TRBJ1-5	-	TGCGCCAGCAGCCGGGACAACCTAAATCAGCCCCAGCATTTT	CASSRDNLNQPQHF
-	TRBV5-1	TRBJ2-7	TRBD1	TGCGCCAGCAGCTTTCCTCGGACAGGGACCCCCTACGAGCAGTACTTC	CASSFPRTGTPYEQYF
-	TRBV6-5	TRBJ1-4	TRBD1	TGTGCCAGCAGTCCCTTACAGGGGAACCGGAATGAAAAACTGTTTTTT	CASSPLQGNRNEKLFF
few	TRBV7-2	TRBJ2-1	-	TGTGCCAGCAGGGCCAATCTTAATGAGCAGTTCTTC	CASRANLNEQFF
few	TRBV20-1	TRBJ2-2	-	TGCAGTGCTAGAGATGCCGGGAGGAACACCGGGGAGCTGTTTTTT	CSARDAGRNTGELFF
-	TRBV11-2	TRBJ2-1	TRBD2	TGTGCCAGCAGCTTAGTCCTTCGGAGGGCTAGCGGTGAGCAGTTCTTC	CASSLVLRRASGEQFF
-	TRBV3-1	TRBJ1-5	-	TGTGCCAGCAGCCAAAATAGCAATCAGCCCCAGCATTTT	CASSQNSNQPQHF
-	TRBV7-2	TRBJ2-1	TRBD2	TGTGCCAGCAAGAGGGGCCTAGCGTTCTCGGGGGGACGATACAATGAGCAGTTCTTC	CASKRGLAFSGGRYNEQFF
-	TRBV6-4	TRBJ1-1	-	TGTGCCACTTCGACCGAGCTGAACACTGAAGCTTTCTTT	CATSTELNTEAFF
-	TRBV5-6	TRBJ1-5	-	TGTGCCAGCAGCTTGGCGAGCGGACTTAGCAATCAGCCCCAGCATTTT	CASSLASGLSNQPQHF
many	TRBV11-2	TRBJ2-7	TRBD2	TGTGCCAGCAGCCTCACCAACCGACTAGCGGGATACGACGAGCAGTACTTC	CASSLTNRLAGYDEQYF
-	TRBV19	TRBJ1-2	-	TGTGCCAGTAGAGGCGCTGGGATAGGCTACACCTTC	CASRGAGIGYTF
-	TRBV7-2	TRBJ2-3	TRBD2	TGTGCCAGCAGCTCACTCCCGGGACTAGCGGGAGTCTCAGATACGCAGTATTTT	CASSSLPGLAGVSDTQYF
few	TRBV5-6	TRBJ1-1	-	TGTGCCAGCAGCTTGGCGTGGAAGCCTGAAGCTTTCTTT	CASSLAWKPEAFF
-	TRBV4-1	TRBJ2-2	-	TGCGCCAGCAGCCAAGATCTCCGGAACACCGGGGAGCTGTTTTTT	CASSQDLRNTGELFF
few	TRBV6-5	TRBJ2-3	-	TGTGCCAGCAGTTACGGGGGAGCTAGCAAAACCACGGATACGCAGTATTTT	CASSYGGASKTTDTQYF
-	TRBV5-4	TRBJ2-2	TRBD1	TGTGCCAGCAGCTTGGGACAGGGATACACCGGGGAGCTGTTTTTT	CASSLGQGYTGELFF
-	TRBV6-5	TRBJ2-1	TRBD2	TGTGCCAGCAGTTACCACACAGGGACTAGCCGACTGAGCTCCTACAATGAGCAGTTCTTC	CASSYHTGTSRLSSYNEQFF
few	TRBV12-3/TRBV12-4	TRBJ1-1	-	TGTGCCACCCGGGGGGGTACGTGGTTGGGTCCGGACACTGAAGCTTTCTTT	CATRGGTWLGPDTEAFF
many	TRBV6-6	TRBJ1-5	-	TGTGCCAGCAGTTACAAGGACAGAGGTAATCAGCCCCAGCATTTT	CASSYKDRGNQPQHF
-	TRBV7-9	TRBJ2-1	-	TGTGCCAGCAGCTCCAAACAGGGACGGGGCTACAATGAGCAGTTCTTC	CASSSKQGRGYNEQFF
-	TRBV25-1	TRBJ2-7	TRBD1	TGTGCCAGCAGCTTGGGGACAGGGGGCGTCAACGAGCAGTACTTC	CASSLGTGGVNEQYF
once	TRBV7-9	TRBJ2-3	-	TGTGCCAGCAGCTGGGGCATAGATACGCAGTATTTT	CASSWGIDTQYF
few	TRBV25-1	TRBJ1-5	TRBD1	TGTGCCAGCAGTGCATCGACAGGGGGCCACAATCAGCCCCAGCATTTT	CASSASTGGHNQPQHF
-	TRBV27	TRBJ2-3	-	TGTGCCAGCAGGGCCCGAGGAGCAGTAGCAGATACGCAGTATTTT	CASRARGAVADTQYF
few	TRBV28	TRBJ2-1	-	TGTGCCAGCAGTTCGTTTAAGGGCGTCTCGGGGTACAATGAGCAGTTCTTC	CASSSFKGVSGYNEQFF
few	TRBV12-3/TRBV12-4	TRBJ2-1	-	TGTGCCAGCAGCCAAACACAGGGCGCTGAGCAGTTCTTC	CASSQTQGAEQFF
few	TRBV6-5	TRBJ1-3	-	TGTGCCAGCAGTTACTCGCGACAGGGAAACACCATATATTTT	CASSYSRQGNTIYF
few	TRBV11-3	TRBJ1-3	-	TGTGCCAGCAGCCTAGCTTCAGGACACACCATATATTTT	CASSLASGHTIYF
few	TRBV20-1	TRBJ2-3	TRBD2	TGCAGTGCTAGTAAACGGGAGGGCCCCACAGATACGCAGTATTTT	CSASKREGPTDTQYF
-	TRBV6-5	TRBJ1-2	-	TGTGCCAGCAGTCCCCAGGGCAGGTCTGAGTATGGCTACACCTTC	CASSPQGRSEYGYTF
-	TRBV3-1	TRBJ1-6	-	TGTGCCAGCAGCCAAGGTGCCGGAGCGCGACCCCTCCACTTT	CASSQGAGARPLHF
-	TRBV12-3/TRBV12-4	TRBJ2-5	TRBD2	TGTGCCAGCACCTCCGGGACTAGCGGCAAAGAGACCCAGTACTTC	CASTSGTSGKETQYF
-	TRBV5-1	TRBJ1-2	TRBD1	TGCGCCAGCAGCTCGGACAGGGGTATGGGCTACACCTTC	CASSSDRGMGYTF
-	TRBV27	TRBJ1-5	TRBD1	TGTGCCAGCAGTAAGAAACCGACAGGGAACAATCAGCCCCAGCATTTT	CASSKKPTGNNQPQHF
once	TRBV2	TRBJ2-7	TRBD1	TGTGCCAGCAGCCCCCGGGACAGGAAGGCGGTATCCTACGAGCAGTACTTC	CASSPRDRKAVSYEQYF
-	TRBV20-1	TRBJ2-1	-	TGCAGTGCTAGGGGCGGTTTAAGCAATGAGCAGTTCTTC	CSARGGLSNEQFF
-	TRBV6-1	TRBJ1-2	TRBD1	TGTGCCACCATCCCCGTCCGGGGACAGGGGGCCCCCTTTGGGAGCTACACCTTC	CATIPVRGQGAPFGSYTF
few	TRBV20-1	TRBJ1-2	TRBD1	TGCAGTGCTCCAATAAGGGACAGGGGAGTCGTCTTGTTGAACTATGGCTACACCTTC	CSAPIRDRGVVLLNYGYTF